These 13 T cell receptor beta chains share one sample of origin, sequenced in a study of shared clonotypes between healthy human individuals (dated by TCRdb to between 2020 and 2021). Libraries came from the immunoSEQ multiplex PCR assay. The table comes from immuneACCESS by way of TCRdb, which keeps in-frame sequences with V and J called. Part of the clones is missing from these tables; in studies checked, under half for an unresolved V gene and the rest for unknown reasons. In this sample the table shows about 1 million clones, about 75% of which occur a single time. Around 1.5% of the sample is taken by the ten largest. The specimen was memory CD4+ T cells sorted from blood. Read against the paper, the sample's cell subset or site label means: CD45RA-negative fraction. The receptor set was obtained from a man aged 18 to 29 in good health.

V gene TRBV4-2 combines with J gene TRBJ1-1; TRBD1 is a possible D gene (5 bases). The CDR3 consists of 14 residues. V lost 5 bases and J 3 bases, leaving 13 bases between the germline ends. Germline CDR1 reads LGHNA; CDR2 reads YNFKEQ. The CDR3 sequence is CASSTRGGDTEAFF. CDR3 in DNA: TGTGCCAGCAGCACGCGCGGGGGGGACACTGAAGCTTTCTTT.

V gene TRBV18 combines with J gene TRBJ1-4; TRBD1 matches 12 bases. The CDR3 runs 16 residues. Unmatched junction bases numbered 5, after V lost 1 base and J lost 8 bases. CDR1 is KGHSH and CDR2 is LQKENI in the germline V gene. CDR3 sequence: CASSPRGTGGYEKLFF. The CDR3, as DNA: TGTGCCAGCTCACCACGAGGGACAGGGGGCTACGAAAAACTGTTTTTT.

V gene TRBV7-9 combines with J gene TRBJ1-2; D not resolved. The CDR3 totals 15 residues. V shed 4 bases and J shed 7 bases, with 19 bases lying between them. Germline V gene sequence: CDR1 SEHNR, CDR2 FQNEAQ (reference sequence). DNA for the CDR3: TGTGCCAGCAGCTCCGCCTCGGGTCTTGGGTTTGGCTACACCTTC. It codes for CASSSASGLGFGYTF. Filled out from reference TRBV7-9 and TRBJ1-2, the complete variable domain reads DTGVSQNPRHKITKRGQNVTFRCDPISEHNRLYWYRQTLGQGPEFLTYFQNEAQLEKSRLLSDRFSAERPKGSFSTLEIQRTEQGDSAMYLCASSSASGLGFGYTFGSGTRLTVV.

This clone showed up just once. V gene TRBV19 combines with J gene TRBJ1-5, with D unresolved. CDR3 length: 14 amino acids. Germline CDR1 and CDR2: LNHDA and SQIVND (reference sequence). V lost 7 bases and J 2 bases, leaving 12 bases between the germline ends. The CDR3 sequence: CASTPSSGNQPQHF. CDR3 DNA: TGTGCCAGTACTCCATCGTCGGGCAATCAGCCCCAGCATTTT. The variable domain in full, completed from reference TRBV19 and TRBJ1-5, reads DGGITQSPKYLFRKEGQNVTLSCEQNLNHDAMYWYRQDPGQGLRLIYYSQIVNDFQKGDIAEGYSVSREKKESFPLTVTSAQKNPTAFYLCASTPSSGNQPQHFGDGTRLSIL.

This chain joins TRBV10-3 and TRBJ2-4; D perhaps matches TRBD1 (5 bases). The germline CDR1 and CDR2 sequences are ENHRY and SYGVKD. The CDR3 is 16 amino acids. V lost 0 bases, J lost 0 bases, and 9 bases lay in between. CDR3 protein: CAISESGDLAKNIQYF. DNA for the CDR3: TGTGCCATCAGTGAGTCAGGGGATCTAGCCAAAAACATTCAGTACTTC.

This sequence joins TRBV19 and TRBJ2-7; D uncertain. Looked up from germline, CDR1 is LNHDA and CDR2 is SQIVND (reference sequence). Trimming took 5 bases from V and 7 from J, leaving 9 bases between them. The CDR3 is made up of 11 amino acids. CDR3 DNA: TGTGCCAGTAGTCGCGGTCGGGAGCAGTACTTC. Encoded protein: CASSRGREQYF. The full variable domain, in which reference TRBV19 and TRBJ2-7 provide the parts outside the CDR3, is DGGITQSPKYLFRKEGQNVTLSCEQNLNHDAMYWYRQDPGQGLRLIYYSQIVNDFQKGDIAEGYSVSREKKESFPLTVTSAQKNPTAFYLCASSRGREQYFGPGTRLTVT.

This clone was counted a few times. This chain joins TRBV27 and TRBJ2-5; TRBD2 agrees at 9 bases. The junction had 8 bases not matched to a gene; V was cut back by 4 bases and J by 5 bases. Germline V gene data show CDR1 as MNHEY and CDR2 as SMNVEV (reference sequence). This CDR3 contains 15 residues. In DNA form, the CDR3 reads TGTGCCAGCAGTTCCACAGCGGGGGGCGGGGAGACCCAGTACTTC. It codes for CASSSTAGGGETQYF.

The rearrangement links TRBV5-1 to TRBJ2-3; 9 bases map to TRBD2. In germline, CDR1 is SGHRS, CDR2 YFSETQ. V was clipped by 4 bases and J by 5 bases; unmatched bases: 11. This CDR3 has 16 residues. The CDR3 DNA follows: TGCGCCAGCAGCCCGACGGTAGCGGGAGTCGGAGATACGCAGTATTTT. This codes for CASSPTVAGVGDTQYF. The variable domain in full, with the rest retrieved from reference TRBV5-1 and TRBJ2-3, is KAGVTQTPRYLIKTRGQQVTLSCSPISGHRSVSWYQQTPGQGLQFLFEYFSETQRNKGNFPGRFSGRQFSNSRSEMNVSTLELGDSALYLCASSPTVAGVGDTQYFGPGTRLTVL.

This chain uses TRBV30 with TRBJ1-2; tentative D call: TRBD1 (5 bases). The germline V and J ends were trimmed by 0 bases and 5 bases, with 10 bases remaining between them. This CDR3 is 13 amino acids long. CDR1 GTSNPN and CDR2 SVGIG come from the germline V gene (reference sequence). CDR3 coding DNA: TGTGCCTGGAGTGTAGTAGCAGGGTATGGCTACACCTTC. Translation: CAWSVVAGYGYTF.

This rearrangement joins TRBV19 to TRBJ2-1, with TRBD1 identical over 9 bases. Germline V gene sequence: CDR1 LNHDA, CDR2 SQIVND (reference sequence). The CDR3 runs to 15 residues. V trimming: 2 bases; J trimming: 7 bases; junction bases outside the gene matches: 6. This CDR3 reads CASSIIQGARNEQFF. The CDR3 DNA reads TGTGCCAGTAGTATAATACAGGGGGCGCGGAATGAGCAGTTCTTC.

The V gene is TRBV29-1, the J gene TRBJ2-1, with D tentatively TRBD1 (6 bases). Trimming removed 8 bases from V and 3 bases from J, with 17 bases in between. Germline V gene sequence: CDR1 SQVTM, CDR2 ANQGSEA. CDR3 size: 14 residues. This CDR3 reads CSSAGGIGYNEQFF. The CDR3 nucleotides read TGCAGCTCCGCTGGGGGCATTGGCTACAATGAGCAGTTCTTC.

The J gene is TRBJ1-1, the V gene TRBV30; weak D call: TRBD1 (6 bases). V was clipped by 3 bases and J by 8 bases, with 13 bases between them. The germline V gene has CDR1 GTSNPN and CDR2 SVGIG (reference sequence). The CDR3 runs to 12 residues. The CDR3, as DNA: TGTGCCTGGAGCTGGGGGGCCGTCGAAGCTTTCTTT. Translated, it gives CAWSWGAVEAFF.

The rearrangement joins TRBV9 to TRBJ2-1, with TRBD2 identical over 14 bases. The CDR3 spans 15 residues. J gave up 9 bases and V 4 bases, and 6 bases lay outside the gene matches. Germline lookup yields CDR1 SGDLS and CDR2 YYNGEE. The CDR3 region is CASSSLGLAGVEQFF. CDR3 DNA: TGTGCCAGCAGCAGTTTGGGACTAGCGGGAGTTGAGCAGTTCTTC.